The clone carrying this TCR beta chain was seen ten or more times. As yet, its antigen is unknown. The V end lost 7 bases, the J end lost 6 bases, and 15 bases lay between the germline ends. The CDR3 totals 13 residues. Germline CDR1 and CDR2: SNHLY and FYNNEI. It was by quantitative 5'-RACE with molecular barcodes that TCR beta libraries were made. TCRdb recomputed calls from the 5' RACE reads with MiXCR, one row per CDR3 protein. The table lists tens of thousands of distinct CDR3 sequences, roughly 11% of them singletons, with approximately 1.4% in the top ten. This entry is derived from a study of CD8 T cells in ankylosing spondylitis. General study results and limits: A motif in TCR beta, a set of under ten highly homologous variants, appeared characteristic of ankylosing spondylitis blood. Peripheral blood held disease-linked clones only at relatively low frequency, and these were CD8+. According to the report, clones linked to the disease were significantly enriched in matched synovial fluid samples taken from ankylosing spondylitis patients.

The TCR originated in a male donor with ankylosing spondylitis or in good health (not recorded which). The rearrangement links TRBV2 to TRBJ1-2; no firm D call. The material sequenced was blood, either unsorted or a sorted T cell fraction (not recorded which). The CDR3 loop is CASTFTRVDGYTF. For the CDR3, the DNA is TGTGCCAGCACATTCACAAGAGTCGATGGCTACACCTTC. The variable domain in full, completed from reference TRBV2 and TRBJ1-2, reads EPEVTQTPSHQVTQMGQEVILRCVPISNHLYFYWYRQILGQKVEFLVSFYNNEISEKSEIFDDQFSVERPDGSNFTLKIRSTKLEDSAMYFCASTFTRVDGYTFGSGTRLTVV.